Sequencing of this T cell receptor beta chain was carried out in a study of blood T cell repertoires in COVID-19. Sequenced by immunoSEQ multiplex PCR; TCRdb stores in-frame clones only, minus some. Of roughly 350,000 clones listed, about 90% were seen once; the top ten hold less than 11%. Between the trimmed V and J ends, which lost 5 bases and 1 base, there was a span of 17 bases. This CDR3 is 16 amino acids long. CDR1 is SGHAT, CDR2 FQNNGV, per germline. The J gene is TRBJ1-1, the V gene TRBV11-2, with a possible D match to TRBD1 (5 bases). The sequence derives from a woman aged 30 to 39 with COVID-19, enrolled during active disease. The sequenced material came from peripheral blood. Here the CDR3 DNA reads TGTGCCAGCAGCCCCAAAAGTTCAGGGCCGAACACTGAAGCTTTCTTT. Translation: CASSPKSSGPNTEAFF.